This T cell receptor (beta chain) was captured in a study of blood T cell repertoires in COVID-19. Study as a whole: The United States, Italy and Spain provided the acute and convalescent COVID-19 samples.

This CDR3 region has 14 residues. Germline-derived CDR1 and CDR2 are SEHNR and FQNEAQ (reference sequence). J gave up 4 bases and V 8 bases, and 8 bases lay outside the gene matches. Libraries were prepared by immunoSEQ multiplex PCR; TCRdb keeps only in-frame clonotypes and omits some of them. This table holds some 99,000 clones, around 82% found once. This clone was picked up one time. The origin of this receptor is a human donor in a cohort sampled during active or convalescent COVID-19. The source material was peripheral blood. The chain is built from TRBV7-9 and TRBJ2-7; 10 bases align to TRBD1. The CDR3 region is CASVQTGGDYEQYF. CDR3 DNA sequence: TGTGCCAGCGTTCAGACAGGGGGCGATTACGAGCAGTACTTC.